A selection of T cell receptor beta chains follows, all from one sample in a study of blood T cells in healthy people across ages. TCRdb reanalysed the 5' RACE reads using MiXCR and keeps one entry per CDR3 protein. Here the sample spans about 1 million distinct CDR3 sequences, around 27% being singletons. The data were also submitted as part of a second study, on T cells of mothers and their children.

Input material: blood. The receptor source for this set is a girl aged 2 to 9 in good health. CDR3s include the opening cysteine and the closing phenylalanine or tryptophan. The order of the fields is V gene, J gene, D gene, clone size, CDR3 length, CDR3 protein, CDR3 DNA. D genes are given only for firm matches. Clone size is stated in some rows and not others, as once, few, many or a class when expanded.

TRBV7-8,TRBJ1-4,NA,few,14,CASSLPGGSEKLFF,TGTGCCAGCAGCTTACCCGGGGGTAGTGAAAAACTGTTTTTT
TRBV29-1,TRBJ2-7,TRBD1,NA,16,CSVEQDRGTGYYEQYF,TGCAGCGTTGAGCAGGACAGGGGGACGGGGTACTACGAGCAGTACTTC
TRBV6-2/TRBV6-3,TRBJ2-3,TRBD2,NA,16,CASSLPPGGLTDTQYF,TGTGCCAGCAGTCTACCCCCGGGGGGGCTCACAGATACGCAGTATTTT
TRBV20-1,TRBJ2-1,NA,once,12,CSVVAEVNEQFF,TGCAGTGTGGTAGCGGAGGTCAATGAGCAGTTCTTC
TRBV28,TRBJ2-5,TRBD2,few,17,CASTLPGLAGALETQYF,TGTGCCAGCACCTTGCCGGGACTAGCGGGAGCATTAGAGACCCAGTACTTC
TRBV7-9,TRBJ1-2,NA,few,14,CASSLIGGGFGYTF,TGTGCCAGCAGCCTAATAGGCGGAGGGTTTGGCTACACCTTC
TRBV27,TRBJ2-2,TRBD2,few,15,CASNPSGRIPGELFF,TGTGCCAGCAACCCTAGCGGGAGGATTCCCGGGGAGCTGTTTTTT
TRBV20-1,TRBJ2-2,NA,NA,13,CSGSKANTGELFF,TGCAGTGGAAGCAAAGCGAACACCGGGGAGCTGTTTTTT
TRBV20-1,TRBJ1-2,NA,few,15,CSAPGGPLGLGGYTF,TGCAGTGCCCCCGGCGGGCCCCTAGGGCTTGGAGGCTACACCTTC
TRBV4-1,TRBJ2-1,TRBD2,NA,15,CASSQLAGGAGEQFF,TGCGCCAGCAGCCAACTAGCGGGAGGTGCAGGTGAGCAGTTCTTC
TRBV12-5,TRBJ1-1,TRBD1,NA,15,CASGLEIGGWEEAFF,TGTGCTAGTGGTTTGGAAATAGGGGGCTGGGAGGAAGCTTTCTTT
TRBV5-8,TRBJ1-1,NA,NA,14,CASRTKPMNTEAFF,TGTGCCAGCCGGACCAAACCGATGAACACTGAAGCTTTCTTT
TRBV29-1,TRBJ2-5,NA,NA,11,CSGDLQETQYF,TGCAGCGGGGACCTCCAAGAGACCCAGTACTTC
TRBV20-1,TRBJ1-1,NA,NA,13,CSARIQGRAEAFF,TGCAGTGCTAGAATACAGGGAAGGGCTGAAGCTTTCTTT
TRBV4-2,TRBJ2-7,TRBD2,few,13,CTSSQAGEGEQYF,TGTACCAGCAGCCAAGCGGGAGAGGGTGAGCAGTACTTC
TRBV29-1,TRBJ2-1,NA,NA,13,CSVELDSYNEQFF,TGCAGCGTTGAGTTGGACTCCTACAATGAGCAGTTCTTC
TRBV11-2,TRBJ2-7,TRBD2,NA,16,CASSLGLLAGVYEQYF,TGTGCCAGCAGCTTAGGGCTTCTAGCGGGGGTCTACGAGCAGTACTTC
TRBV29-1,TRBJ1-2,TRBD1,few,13,CSVEWDRAYGYTF,TGCAGCGTTGAATGGGACAGGGCCTATGGCTACACCTTC
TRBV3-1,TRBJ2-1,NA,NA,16,CASSHVSGSSYNEQFF,TGTGCCAGCAGCCACGTTAGCGGTAGCTCCTACAATGAGCAGTTCTTC
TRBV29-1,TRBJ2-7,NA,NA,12,CSVDLGGYEQYF,TGCAGCGTTGATTTGGGGGGCTACGAGCAGTACTTC
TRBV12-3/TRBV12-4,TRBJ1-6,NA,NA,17,CASSPGDFNRLNSPLHF,TGTGCCAGCAGTCCCGGGGACTTTAATCGACTTAATTCACCCCTCCACTTT
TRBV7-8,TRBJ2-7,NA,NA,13,CASSPVGTYEQYF,TGTGCCAGCAGTCCAGTAGGGACCTACGAGCAGTACTTC
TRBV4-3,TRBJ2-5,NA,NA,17,CASSQDIPRGVRETQYF,TGCGCCAGCAGCCAAGATATCCCAAGGGGAGTGAGGGAGACCCAGTACTTC
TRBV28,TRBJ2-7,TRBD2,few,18,CASSPRGSGLAGLYEQYF,TGTGCCAGCAGTCCCCGAGGAAGTGGGCTAGCGGGACTCTACGAGCAGTACTTC
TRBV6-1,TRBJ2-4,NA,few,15,CASTLLRSEGNIQYF,TGTGCCAGCACTTTACTTCGGTCGGAGGGGAACATTCAGTACTTC
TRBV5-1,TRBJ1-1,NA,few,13,CANSPSTGIEAFF,TGCGCCAACAGCCCTAGCACGGGGATAGAAGCTTTCTTT
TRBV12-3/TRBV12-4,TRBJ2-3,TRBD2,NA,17,CASSSLRSGLGADTQYF,TGTGCCAGCAGCTCCCTCCGGTCGGGACTAGGGGCAGATACGCAGTATTTT
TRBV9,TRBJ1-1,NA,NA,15,CASSPLRGLNTEAFF,TGTGCCAGCAGCCCACTAAGAGGCCTGAACACTGAAGCTTTCTTT
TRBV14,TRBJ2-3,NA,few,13,CASSQFTSDTQYF,TGTGCCAGCAGCCAATTTACATCGGATACGCAGTATTTT
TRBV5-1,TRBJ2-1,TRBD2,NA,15,CASSLGVSGKNEQFF,TGCGCCAGCAGCTTGGGGGTTAGCGGGAAAAATGAGCAGTTCTTC
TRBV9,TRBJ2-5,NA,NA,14,CASSVVGREETQYF,TGTGCCAGCAGCGTAGTAGGCAGGGAGGAGACCCAGTACTTC
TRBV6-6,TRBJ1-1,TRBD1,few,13,CASSSTGGSEAFF,TGTGCCAGCAGTTCCACAGGGGGCAGTGAAGCTTTCTTT
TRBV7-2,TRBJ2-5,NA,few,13,CASSQRVGVTQYF,TGTGCCAGCAGCCAAAGGGTGGGGGTGACCCAGTACTTC
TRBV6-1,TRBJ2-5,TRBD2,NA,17,CASTLSYGAGEGETQYF,TGTGCCAGCACCCTTAGTTATGGAGCGGGAGAGGGGGAGACCCAGTACTTC
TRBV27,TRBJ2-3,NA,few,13,CASSWGKTDTQYF,TGTGCCAGCAGTTGGGGTAAGACAGATACGCAGTATTTT
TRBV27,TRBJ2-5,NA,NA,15,CASSPYLSMRETQYF,TGTGCCAGCAGTCCTTATCTCTCCATGCGCGAGACCCAGTACTTC